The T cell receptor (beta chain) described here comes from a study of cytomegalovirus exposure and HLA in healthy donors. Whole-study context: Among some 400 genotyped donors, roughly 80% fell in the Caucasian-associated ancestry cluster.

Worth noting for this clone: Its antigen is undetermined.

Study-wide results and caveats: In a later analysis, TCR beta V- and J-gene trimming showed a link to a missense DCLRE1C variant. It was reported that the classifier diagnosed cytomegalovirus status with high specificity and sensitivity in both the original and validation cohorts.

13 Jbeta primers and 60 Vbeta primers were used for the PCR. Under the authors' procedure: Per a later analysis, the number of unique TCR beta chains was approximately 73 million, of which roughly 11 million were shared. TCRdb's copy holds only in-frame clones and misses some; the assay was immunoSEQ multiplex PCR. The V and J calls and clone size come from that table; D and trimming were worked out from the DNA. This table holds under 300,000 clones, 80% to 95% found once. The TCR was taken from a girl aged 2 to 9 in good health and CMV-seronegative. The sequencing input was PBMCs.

CDR3 sequence (DNA): TGTGCCAGCAGCACCAGGAATGAAAAACTGTTTTTT. This encodes CASSTRNEKLFF. This chain uses TRBV7-9 with TRBJ1-4, with unresolved D. This CDR3 comprises 12 residues. The germline V and J ends were trimmed by 5 bases and 5 bases, with 6 bases remaining between them. Germline-derived CDR1 and CDR2 are SEHNR and FQNEAQ (reference sequence).